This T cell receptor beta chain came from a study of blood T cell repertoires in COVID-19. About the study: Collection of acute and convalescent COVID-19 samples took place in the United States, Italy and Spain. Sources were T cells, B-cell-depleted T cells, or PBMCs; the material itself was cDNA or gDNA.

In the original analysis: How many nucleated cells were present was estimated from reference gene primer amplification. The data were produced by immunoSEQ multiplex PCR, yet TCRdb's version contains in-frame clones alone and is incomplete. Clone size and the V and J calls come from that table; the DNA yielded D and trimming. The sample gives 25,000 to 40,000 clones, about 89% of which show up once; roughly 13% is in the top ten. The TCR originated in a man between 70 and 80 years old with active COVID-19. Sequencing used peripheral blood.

CDR3 loop: CASTSGVRADTQYF. DNA of the CDR3: TGTGCCTCCACTAGCGGGGTGCGAGCAGATACGCAGTATTTT. J is TRBJ2-3 and V is TRBV30; 10 bases align to TRBD2. Germline V lookup: CDR1 GTSNPN, CDR2 SVGIG (reference sequence). V dropped 7 bases and J dropped 4; count of bases not matched to a gene: 8. CDR3 length equals 14 residues.